This TCR beta chain was obtained from a study of blood T cell repertoires in COVID-19. CDR1 is KGHSH and CDR2 is LQKENI in the germline V gene. V was pared by 8 bases and J by 3 bases, with 11 bases of the junction left unmatched. This CDR3 region has 16 residues. The method was immunoSEQ multiplex PCR; TCRdb's version includes in-frame clones alone and lacks a portion of them. The sample has roughly 150,000 clones; around 81% are singletons. Material: peripheral blood. The sequence came from a man aged 55-75 years with active or convalescent COVID-19. The rearrangement joins TRBV18 to TRBJ1-3, with TRBD1 matching 9 bases. The CDR3 loop is CASQTDGQGYGNTIYF. In DNA, the CDR3 is TGTGCCAGCCAAACCGACGGACAGGGGTATGGAAACACCATATATTTT.